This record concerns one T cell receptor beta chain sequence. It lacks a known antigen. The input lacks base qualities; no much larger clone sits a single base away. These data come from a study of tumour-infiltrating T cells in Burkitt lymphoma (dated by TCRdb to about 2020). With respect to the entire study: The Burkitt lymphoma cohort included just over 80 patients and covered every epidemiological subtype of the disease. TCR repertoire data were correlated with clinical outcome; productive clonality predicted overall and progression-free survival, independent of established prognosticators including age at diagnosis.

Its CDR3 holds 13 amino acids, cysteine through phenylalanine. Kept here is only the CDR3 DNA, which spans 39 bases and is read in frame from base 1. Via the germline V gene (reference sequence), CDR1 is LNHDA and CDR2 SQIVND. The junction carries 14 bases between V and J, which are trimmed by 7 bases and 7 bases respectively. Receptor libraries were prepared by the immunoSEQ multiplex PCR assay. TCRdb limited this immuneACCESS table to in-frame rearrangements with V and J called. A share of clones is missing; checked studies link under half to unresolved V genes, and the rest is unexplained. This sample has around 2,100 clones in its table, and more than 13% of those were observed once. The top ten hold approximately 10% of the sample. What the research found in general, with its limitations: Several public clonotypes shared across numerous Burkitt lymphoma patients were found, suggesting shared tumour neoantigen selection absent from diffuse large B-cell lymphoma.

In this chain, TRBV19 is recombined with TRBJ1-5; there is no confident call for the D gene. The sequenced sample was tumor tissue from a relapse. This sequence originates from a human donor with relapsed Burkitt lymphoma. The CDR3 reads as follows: CASTQSGWQPQHF. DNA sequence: TGTGCCAGTACCCAATCGGGGTGGCAGCCCCAGCATTTT.